This is a list of T cell receptor beta chains from one sample in a study of radiotherapy plus CTLA-4 blockade in lung cancer. Sequencing used immunoSEQ multiplex PCR; TCRdb keeps in-frame clones, though not all of them. The sample consists of 25,000 to 30,000 clones, around four fifths of them appearing once. Specimen: peripheral blood, collected from a patient treated with radiotherapy plus ipilimumab. These receptors were taken from a human donor with non-small cell lung cancer that progressed on radiotherapy plus ipilimumab. CDR3s include the opening cysteine and the closing phenylalanine or tryptophan. D genes are given only for firm matches. Not all rows give a size; the values are once, few, many and, for expanded clones, a class.

CASSQSGAGSYNEQFF TGTGCCAGCAGCCAGTCCGGGGCTGGGTCCTACAATGAGCAGTTCTTC . TRBJ2-1 . TRBV4-2
CASSLAGLRTEAFF TGTGCCAGCAGCTTGGCCGGTTTAAGGACTGAAGCTTTCTTT . TRBJ1-1 . TRBV5-6
CASSPTLAGGRLSTDTQYF TGCGCCAGCAGCCCAACCCTAGCGGGGGGCCGGCTTAGCACAGATACGCAGTATTTT TRBD2 TRBJ2-3 . TRBV5-1
CSVGQGQETQYF TGCAGCGTGGGACAGGGACAAGAGACCCAGTACTTC TRBD1 TRBJ2-5 . TRBV29-1
CASRAGTGSTGELFF TGTGCCAGCAGGGCCGGGACAGGATCCACCGGGGAGCTGTTTTTT TRBD1 TRBJ2-2 . TRBV6-6
CAIKGETGQPYNEQFF TGTGCCATCAAGGGTGAGACAGGCCAGCCCTACAATGAGCAGTTCTTC . TRBJ2-1 . TRBV10-3
CASSVGDSNQPQHF TGTGCCAGCAGCGTAGGGGATAGCAATCAGCCCCAGCATTTT . TRBJ1-5 few TRBV9
CASSPGTSSTDTQYF TGCGCCAGCAGCCCCGGGACTAGCAGCACAGATACGCAGTATTTT TRBD2 TRBJ2-3 . TRBV5-1
CASSDQGLAGLYEQFF TGTGCCAGCAGTGACCAGGGACTAGCGGGGCTTTATGAGCAGTTCTTC TRBD2 TRBJ2-1 . TRBV25-1
CASSRERGSYNEQFF TGTGCCAGCAGCCGGGAGCGGGGAAGTTACAATGAGCAGTTCTTC TRBD2 TRBJ2-1 few TRBV11-2
CASSVEAGELFF TGTGCCAGCAGCGTAGAGGCCGGGGAGCTGTTTTTT . TRBJ2-2 . TRBV9
CASSQDGSGSGHEQYF TGCGCCAGCAGCCAAGACGGAAGTGGGTCCGGGCACGAGCAGTACTTC . TRBJ2-7 . TRBV4-3
CASSLGAQAFF TGTGCCAGCAGCCTGGGGGCTCAAGCTTTCTTT . TRBJ1-1 . TRBV5-6
CASSIGRGLNTEAFF TGTGCCAGTAGTATCGGGAGGGGTCTGAACACTGAAGCTTTCTTT . TRBJ1-1 . TRBV19
CASSLGGRVDGYTF TGTGCCAGCAGCTTAGGAGGCAGGGTTGATGGCTACACCTTC . TRBJ1-2 . TRBV7-2
CASSRPPWEAFF TGTGCCAGCAGTCGCCCTCCGTGGGAAGCTTTCTTT . TRBJ1-1 . TRBV28
CASSPTQGGFYNSPLHF TGTGCCAGCAGCCCCACTCAGGGAGGGTTCTATAATTCACCCCTCCACTTT . TRBJ1-6 . TRBV28
CASGGTAGRNQPQHF TGTGCCAGCGGGGGAACAGCCGGTAGAAATCAGCCCCAGCATTTT . TRBJ1-5 once TRBV2
CASSWSASGGDTEETQYF TGTGCCAGCAGTTGGTCGGCTAGCGGGGGCGATACCGAAGAGACCCAGTACTTC TRBD2 TRBJ2-5 once TRBV28
CATSRVGSIDIQYF TGTGCCACCAGCAGAGTTGGAAGTATTGACATTCAGTACTTC . TRBJ2-4 . TRBV15
CASSGASYEQYF TGTGCCAGCAGCGGAGCCAGCTACGAGCAGTACTTC . TRBJ2-7 . TRBV7-6
CASSPGGQVIGETQYF TGTGCCAGCAGCCCGGGAGGTCAAGTAATAGGGGAGACCCAGTACTTC TRBD2 TRBJ2-5 . TRBV9
CASSPVGGKKYEQYF TGTGCCAGCAGCCCCGTTGGGGGGAAGAAGTACGAGCAGTACTTC . TRBJ2-7 . TRBV2
CASSLMSPGAVDNNEQFF TGTGCCAGCAGCTTAATGAGCCCGGGGGCGGTAGATAACAATGAGCAGTTCTTC . TRBJ2-1 . TRBV13
CASSLTLAGGLDTQYF TGTGCCAGCAGTTTAACCCTAGCGGGAGGATTGGATACGCAGTATTTT TRBD2 TRBJ2-3 . TRBV28
CASRGHNSNQPQHF TGTGCCAGCAGAGGACACAATAGCAATCAGCCCCAGCATTTT . TRBJ1-5 few TRBV6-1
CASSAGGHQETQYF TGTGCCAGCAGCGCGGGGGGTCATCAAGAGACCCAGTACTTC TRBD2 TRBJ2-5 . TRBV9
CASLALERAGELFF TGTGCCAGCCTGGCACTAGAGAGAGCCGGGGAGCTGTTTTTT . TRBJ2-2 . TRBV2
CASSQLSGSSYEQYF TGCGCCAGCAGCCAACTAAGCGGGTCCTCCTACGAGCAGTACTTC . TRBJ2-7 . TRBV4-1
CASSQDGAGDQPQHF TGCGCCAGCAGCCAAGATGGGGCGGGGGATCAGCCCCAGCATTTT . TRBJ1-5 . TRBV4-3
CASSSFQSQGAEQYF TGTGCCAGCAGTTCTTTCCAGTCACAGGGGGCCGAGCAGTACTTC TRBD1 TRBJ2-7 . TRBV28
CASSLSGTESPQPQHF TGTGCCAGCAGCTTATCCGGGACCGAGAGCCCCCAGCCCCAGCATTTT . TRBJ1-5 . TRBV7-6
CASSISGQASYEQYF TGTGCCAGCAGCATCTCGGGACAGGCGTCCTACGAGCAGTACTTC TRBD1 TRBJ2-7 few TRBV5-5
CASSQAAQGNTGELFF TGTGCCAGCAGCCAAGCAGCACAGGGGAACACCGGGGAGCTGTTTTTT . TRBJ2-2 . TRBV4-2
CASSFRRGKEQFF TGTGCCAGCAGTTTCCGCAGGGGAAAAGAGCAGTTCTTC . TRBJ2-1 few TRBV28
CAGGGRSFNQPQHF TGTGCCGGGGGGGGACGGAGCTTCAATCAGCCCCAGCATTTT . TRBJ1-5 . TRBV6-1
CASGQVNTEAFF TGTGCCAGCGGACAGGTGAACACTGAAGCTTTCTTT TRBD1 TRBJ1-1 . TRBV2
CASRPGTGGSYNEQFF TGCGCCAGCAGACCCGGGACAGGGGGGTCCTACAATGAGCAGTTCTTC TRBD1 TRBJ2-1 . TRBV5-1
CASRVRGFPQETQYF TGTGCCAGCCGCGTCAGGGGGTTCCCACAAGAGACCCAGTACTTC TRBD1 TRBJ2-5 . TRBV28
CASSIGEHSNQPQHF TGCGCCAGCTCGATAGGGGAACATAGCAATCAGCCCCAGCATTTT . TRBJ1-5 . TRBV5-1
CASSRGRGNTGELFF TGTGCCAGCAGTCGTGGGAGAGGGAACACCGGGGAGCTGTTTTTT . TRBJ2-2 . TRBV6-5
CASSLAGTSGGGEQYF TGTGCCAGCAGCTTAGCGGGGACTAGCGGGGGTGGCGAGCAGTACTTC TRBD2 TRBJ2-7 . TRBV7-8
CASSPRAMNTEAFF TGTGCCAGCTCACCACGGGCAATGAACACTGAAGCTTTCTTT . TRBJ1-1 few TRBV18
CASSVGGGAGTGELFF TGTGCCAGCAGCGTAGGCGGGGGGGCCGGCACCGGGGAGCTGTTTTTT TRBD2 TRBJ2-2 few TRBV9
CASSFSTGLEQYF TGTGCCAGCAGTTTCTCCACAGGACTCGAGCAGTACTTC . TRBJ2-7 . TRBV11-3
CASSQGWRGDQPQHF TGTGCCAGCAGCCAGGGATGGAGGGGGGATCAGCCCCAGCATTTT . TRBJ1-5 . TRBV28
CASSPDGSNQPQHF TGTGCCAGCAGCCCGGACGGAAGCAATCAGCCCCAGCATTTT . TRBJ1-5 . TRBV7-6
CASAQGMNTEAFF TGCGCCAGCGCACAGGGGATGAACACTGAAGCTTTCTTT TRBD1 TRBJ1-1 . TRBV4-1
CASSYPGWAPLHF TGTGCCAGCAGTTACCCTGGCTGGGCACCCCTCCACTTT . TRBJ1-6 . TRBV28